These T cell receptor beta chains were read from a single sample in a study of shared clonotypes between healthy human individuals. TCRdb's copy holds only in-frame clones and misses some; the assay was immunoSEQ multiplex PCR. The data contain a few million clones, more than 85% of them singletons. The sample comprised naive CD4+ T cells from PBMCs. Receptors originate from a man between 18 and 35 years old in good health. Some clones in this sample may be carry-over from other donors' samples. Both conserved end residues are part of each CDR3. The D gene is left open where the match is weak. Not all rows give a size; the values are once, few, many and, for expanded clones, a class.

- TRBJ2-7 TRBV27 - CASSYHRGPAILYEQYF TGTGCCAGCAGTTACCACCGGGGCCCGGCCATTCTTTACGAGCAGTACTTC
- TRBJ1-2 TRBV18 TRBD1 CASSPLQGASNYGYTF TGTGCCAGCTCACCATTACAGGGGGCCTCTAACTATGGCTACACCTTC
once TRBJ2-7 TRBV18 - CASSTSTRGTATYEQYF TGTGCCAGCTCAACTAGTACAAGGGGGACCGCGACCTACGAGCAGTACTTC
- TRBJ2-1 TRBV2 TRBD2 CASSEGLAGFRFF TGTGCCAGCAGCGAAGGACTAGCGGGATTTCGGTTCTTC
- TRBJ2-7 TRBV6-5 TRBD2 CASSYTYLAGNYEQYF TGTGCCAGCAGTTACACGTACCTAGCGGGAAACTACGAGCAGTACTTC
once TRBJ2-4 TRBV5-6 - CASSLRLVQAKNIQYF TGTGCCAGCAGCTTAAGACTAGTTCAGGCCAAAAACATTCAGTACTTC
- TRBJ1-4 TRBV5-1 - CASRPPGLVEKLFF TGCGCCAGCAGACCCCCGGGGTTAGTGGAAAAACTGTTTTTT
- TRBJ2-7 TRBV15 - CATSRFDDSYEQYF TGTGCCACCAGCAGATTTGATGACTCCTACGAGCAGTACTTC
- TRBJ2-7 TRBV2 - CASRGSYEQYF TGTGCCAGCCGTGGGAGTTACGAGCAGTACTTC
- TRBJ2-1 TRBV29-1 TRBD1 CSVDGQGATYNEQFF TGCAGCGTTGACGGACAGGGTGCCACCTACAATGAGCAGTTCTTC
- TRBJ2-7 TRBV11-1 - CASSLGVRYEQYF TGTGCCAGCAGCTTGGGGGTTAGGTACGAGCAGTACTTC
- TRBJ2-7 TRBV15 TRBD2 CATSKISGSSYEQYF TGTGCCACCAGCAAGATTAGCGGGAGCTCCTACGAGCAGTACTTC
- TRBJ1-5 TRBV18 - CASSPRKGDTNQPQHF TGTGCCAGCTCACCACGGAAGGGGGACACCAATCAGCCCCAGCATTTT
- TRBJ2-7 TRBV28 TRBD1 CASSYRDRVDEQYF TGTGCCAGCAGTTACCGGGACAGGGTCGACGAGCAGTACTTC
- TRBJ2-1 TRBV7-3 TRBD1 CASSSGQGYNEQFF TGTGCCAGCAGTTCCGGACAGGGGTACAATGAGCAGTTCTTC
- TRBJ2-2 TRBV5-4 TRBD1 CASSRGQGSGTGELFF TGTGCCAGCAGCAGGGGACAGGGAAGTGGTACCGGGGAGCTGTTTTTT
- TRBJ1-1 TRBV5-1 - CASSLITVTGEAFF TGCGCCAGCAGCTTGATTACAGTGACAGGTGAAGCTTTCTTT
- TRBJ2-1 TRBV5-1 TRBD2 CASSLGLAGDNEQFF TGCGCCAGCAGCTTAGGACTAGCGGGAGACAATGAGCAGTTCTTC
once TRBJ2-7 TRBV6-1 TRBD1 CASNRDRGREQYF TGTGCCAGCAACCGGGACAGGGGGCGCGAGCAGTACTTC
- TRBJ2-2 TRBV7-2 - CASSLLETGELFF TGTGCCAGCAGCTTATTAGAGACCGGGGAGCTGTTTTTT
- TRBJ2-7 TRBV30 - CAWSQNRVRQYF TGTGCCTGGAGTCAAAACAGGGTACGGCAGTACTTC
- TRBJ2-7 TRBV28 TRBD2 CATAPGLVPYEQYF TGTGCCACTGCCCCGGGACTAGTTCCCTACGAGCAGTACTTC
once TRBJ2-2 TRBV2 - CASSDVAAAELFF TGTGCCAGCAGTGATGTGGCTGCAGCTGAGCTGTTTTTT
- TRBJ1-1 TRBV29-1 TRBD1 CSVEGQGRAEAFF TGCAGCGTTGAGGGACAGGGAAGGGCTGAAGCTTTCTTT
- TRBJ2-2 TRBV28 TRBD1 CASSSRQGYTGELFF TGTGCCAGCAGTTCAAGACAGGGGTACACCGGGGAGCTGTTTTTT
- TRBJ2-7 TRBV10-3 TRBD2 CAIRGLAAPYEQYF TGTGCCATCAGAGGACTAGCGGCCCCCTACGAGCAGTACTTC
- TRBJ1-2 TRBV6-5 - CAAVRQPSLGGYTF TGTGCCGCTGTGCGACAGCCTTCTCTAGGTGGCTACACCTTC
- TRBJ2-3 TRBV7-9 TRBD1 CASSLGVTGTGYTDTQYF TGTGCCAGCAGCCTTGGCGTTACCGGGACAGGGTACACAGATACGCAGTATTTT
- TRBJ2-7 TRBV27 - CASRLGDFSYEQYF TGTGCCAGCAGACTAGGGGATTTCTCCTACGAGCAGTACTTC
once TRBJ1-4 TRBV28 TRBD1 CASSGPTGANEKLFF TGTGCCAGCAGCGGCCCTACAGGGGCTAATGAAAAACTGTTTTTT
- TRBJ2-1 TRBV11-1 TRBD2 CASTRDYGSYNEQFF TGTGCCAGCACCCGGGACTACGGCTCCTACAATGAGCAGTTCTTC
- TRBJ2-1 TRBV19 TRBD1 CASQSRGQAQFF TGTGCCAGCCAAAGCAGGGGGCAAGCGCAGTTCTTC
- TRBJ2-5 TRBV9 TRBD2 CASSGPPGLAGGETQYF TGTGCCAGCAGCGGGCCCCCCGGACTAGCGGGAGGAGAGACCCAGTACTTC
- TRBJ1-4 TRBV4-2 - CASSSAQGKGYEKLFF TGTGCCAGCAGCTCCGCCCAGGGTAAGGGGTACGAAAAACTGTTTTTT
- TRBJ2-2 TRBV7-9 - CASSFEGLNTGELFF TGTGCCAGCAGCTTTGAGGGGCTGAACACCGGGGAGCTGTTTTTT
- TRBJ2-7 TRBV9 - CASSGGPVRIYEQYF TGTGCCAGCAGCGGAGGGCCTGTCAGGATCTACGAGCAGTACTTC
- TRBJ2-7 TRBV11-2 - CASSLFGKSGEQYF TGTGCCAGCAGCTTATTTGGCAAATCGGGCGAGCAGTACTTC